One and the same sample provided the 29 T cell receptor beta chains below, sequenced in a study of radiotherapy plus CTLA-4 blockade in lung cancer. The repertoire was sequenced with immunoSEQ multiplex PCR; TCRdb's copy has only in-frame clones and lacks some. Among 50,000 to 70,000 clones listed, about 80% were seen once. This specimen was peripheral blood, taken from a patient treated with radiotherapy plus ipilimumab. Receptor source: a human donor with non-small cell lung cancer whose response to radiotherapy plus ipilimumab could not be evaluated.

The rearrangement joins TRBV11-2 to TRBJ1-4, with TRBD1 identical over 7 bases. The trim removed 1 base at V and 8 bases at J, leaving 13 bases unmatched. The CDR3 totals 17 residues. Germline V gives CDR1 SGHAT, CDR2 FQNNGV. The CDR3 region has the DNA TGTGCCAGCAGCTTAGGGGGGACAGAACTTAGTGGGGAAAAACTGTTTTTT. Encoded protein: CASSLGGTELSGEKLFF. Combining the CDR3 with reference TRBV11-2 and TRBJ1-4 gives the whole variable domain EAGVAQSPRYKIIEKRQSVAFWCNPISGHATLYWYQQILGQGPKLLIQFQNNGVVDDSQLPKDRFSAERLKGVDSTLKIQPAKLEDSAVYLCASSLGGTELSGEKLFFGSGTQLSVL.

The genes are TRBV15 and TRBJ2-5; D is perhaps TRBD1 (5 bases). The length of the CDR3 is 15 residues. CDR1 and CDR2 from the germline V gene are LNHNV and YYDKDF (reference sequence). V lost 1 base and J 5 bases, leaving 14 bases between the germline ends. CDR3 sequence: CATSRAYLKGETQYF. CDR3 in DNA: TGTGCCACCAGCAGAGCCTACCTGAAGGGGGAGACCCAGTACTTC.

This clone was seen a single time. The chain joins TRBV6-5 to TRBJ1-2; no clear D. Per the germline V gene, CDR1 is MNHEY and CDR2 is SVGAGI. CDR3 length: 13 amino acids. Trimming removed 2 bases at V and 6 bases at J, with 10 bases between. DNA for the CDR3: TGTGCCAGCAGTTACGGAGCGTACGATGGCTACACCTTC. Amino acid sequence: CASSYGAYDGYTF.

This chain links TRBV7-2 with TRBJ2-7, with D perhaps TRBD2 (6 bases). Trimming pared 0 bases from V and 0 bases from J, leaving 9 bases between. The length of the CDR3 is 15 residues. The germline gives CDR1 SGHTA, CDR2 FQGNSA. CDR3 sequence (DNA): TGTGCCAGCAGCTTAGCTAGGGACTTCTCCTACGAGCAGTACTTC. This codes for CASSLARDFSYEQYF.

This rearrangement joins TRBV7-6 to TRBJ2-5; TRBD1 matches 8 bases. This CDR3 comprises 17 residues. Trimming cost V 5 bases and J 2 bases; bases outside gene matches: 13. The germline CDR1 and CDR2 sequences are SGHVS and FNYEAQ. The CDR3 sequence is CASSLGQGARRQETQYF. CDR3 DNA sequence: TGTGCCAGCAGCCTTGGACAGGGAGCTCGAAGACAAGAGACCCAGTACTTC.

The chain employs TRBV4-3 and TRBJ1-2; D remains ambiguous. Trimming stripped 4 bases from V and 1 base from J, with 13 bases between. The CDR3 runs 15 residues. Germline V gene sequence: CDR1 LGHNA, CDR2 YSLEER. The CDR3 sequence is CASSPSGAGNYGYTF. Written as DNA, the CDR3 is TGCGCCAGCAGCCCCTCAGGAGCGGGTAACTATGGCTACACCTTC.

The rearrangement joins TRBV5-1 to TRBJ2-7; 12 bases align to TRBD1. The CDR3 covers 17 residues. Losses at the gene ends were 5 bases for V and 3 bases for J; bases not matched to a gene: 12. Germline V gene sequence: CDR1 SGHRS, CDR2 YFSETQ. DNA for the CDR3: TGCGCCAGCAGGAAGACCGGGACAGGGGGCAAAGACTACGAGCAGTACTTC. Translation gives CASRKTGTGGKDYEQYF.

The chain joins TRBV6-1 to TRBJ2-7; possible D gene TRBD1, 6 bases. V was clipped by 7 bases and J by 0 bases, with 16 bases between them. CDR3 length equals 15 residues. Germline V gene lookup returns CDR1 MNHNS and CDR2 SASEGT. CDR3 in DNA: TGTGCCAGCACTATGGACAGAACTAGCTCCTACGAGCAGTACTTC. This gives the protein CASTMDRTSSYEQYF.

V and J are TRBV7-2 and TRBJ2-7; tentatively, D is TRBD1 (6 bases). Per germline, CDR1 SGHTA and CDR2 FQGNSA. This CDR3 is built from 12 residues. V dropped 5 bases and J dropped 7 bases, with 12 bases sitting between them. CDR3 region: CASSKDSPEQYF. The CDR3 nucleotides are TGTGCCAGCAGCAAGGACAGTCCGGAGCAGTACTTC.

This clone was detected a few times. The rearrangement joins TRBV6-5 to TRBJ1-4; perhaps TRBD1 as D (6 bases). There are 16 residues in the CDR3. Germline-derived CDR1 and CDR2 are MNHEY and SVGAGI. Between the trimmed V and J ends, which lost 4 bases and 8 bases, there was a span of 20 bases. The CDR3: CASSSQGPTIGEKLFF. CDR3 coding DNA: TGTGCCAGCAGTTCCCAGGGGCCGACAATCGGGGAAAAACTGTTTTTT.

The chain recombines TRBV4-3 with TRBJ1-3; perhaps TRBD1 as D (5 bases). The germline V and J ends were trimmed by 0 bases and 5 bases, with 8 bases remaining between them. Germline V lookup: CDR1 LGHNA, CDR2 YSLEER. CDR3 size: 14 residues. In nucleotides, the CDR3 is TGCGCCAGCAGCCAAGACAGGGTCAGAAACACCATATATTTT. Translating it yields CASSQDRVRNTIYF.

This chain joins TRBV2 and TRBJ2-5, with TRBD2 identical over 14 bases. The CDR3 consists of 15 residues. The germline V gene encodes CDR1 SNHLY and CDR2 FYNNEI. V lost 5 bases, J lost 4 bases, and 3 bases stayed unmatched. CDR3 bases: TGTGCCAGCAGTAGAGGACTAGCGGGGGGAGAGACCCAGTACTTC. Translating it yields CASSRGLAGGETQYF.

The V gene is TRBV11-2, the J gene TRBJ2-1; D might be TRBD2 (5 bases). Trimming shortened V by 0 bases and J by 8 bases, and 8 bases separated the two germline ends. This CDR3 comprises 13 residues. Per the germline V gene, CDR1 is SGHAT and CDR2 is FQNNGV. For the CDR3, the DNA is TGTGCCAGCAGCTTAGATCGGGGTGATGAGCAGTTCTTC. It codes for CASSLDRGDEQFF. The variable domain in full, completed from reference TRBV11-2 and TRBJ2-1, reads EAGVAQSPRYKIIEKRQSVAFWCNPISGHATLYWYQQILGQGPKLLIQFQNNGVVDDSQLPKDRFSAERLKGVDSTLKIQPAKLEDSAVYLCASSLDRGDEQFFGPGTRLTVL.

The chain carries TRBV6-5 and TRBJ2-7, with 8 bases lining up with TRBD1. J was trimmed by 2 bases and V by 6 bases; bases with no gene match: 6. Germline CDR1 MNHEY, CDR2 SVGAGI. The CDR3 extends over 14 amino acids. The CDR3 reads CASSKDRGPYEQYF. The CDR3 DNA sequence: TGTGCCAGCAGCAAAGACAGGGGTCCCTACGAGCAGTACTTC.

CDR3 bases: TGTGCCAGCAGCTCCGGGGTCTACAGGGACACTGAAGCTTTCTTT. Amino acid sequence: CASSSGVYRDTEAFF. This rearrangement joins TRBV7-9 to TRBJ1-1; D possibly corresponds to TRBD1 (6 bases). Germline CDR1 SEHNR, CDR2 FQNEAQ (reference sequence). The CDR3 is made up of 15 amino acids. Trimming took 4 bases from V and 3 from J, leaving 15 bases between them.

The V call is TRBV9, the J call TRBJ2-1, with TRBD2 matching over 10 bases. Germline lookup yields CDR1 SGDLS and CDR2 YYNGEE. The CDR3 sequence is 17 residues long. The junction had 6 bases not matched to a gene; V was cut back by 3 bases and J by 0 bases. The CDR3 region is CASSGSGGPSSYNEQFF. For the CDR3, the DNA is TGTGCCAGCAGCGGTAGCGGGGGGCCCAGCTCCTACAATGAGCAGTTCTTC.

The rearrangement links TRBV6-1 to TRBJ2-7, with 9 positions matching TRBD1. Trimming removed 8 bases from V and 5 bases from J; junction bases left unmatched: 13. There are 15 residues in the CDR3. Germline V gene lookup returns CDR1 MNHNS and CDR2 SASEGT. CDR3 in amino acids: CASPRREGQGNEQYF. CDR3 DNA sequence: TGTGCCAGCCCTCGAAGGGAGGGACAGGGAAACGAGCAGTACTTC.

The gene calls are TRBV5-4 and TRBJ2-3, with a possible D match to TRBD2 (6 bases). Trimming removed 2 bases at V and 5 bases at J, with 9 bases between. The CDR3 has 13 residues. Germline-derived CDR1 and CDR2 are SGHNT and YYREEE (reference sequence). CDR3 DNA sequence: TGTGCCAGCAGCTTAGCGGGCGGAGATACGCAGTATTTT. Amino acid sequence: CASSLAGGDTQYF.

The V gene is TRBV9, the J gene TRBJ2-1; the D gene is possibly TRBD1 (5 bases). This CDR3 region has 15 residues. CDR1 and CDR2 from the germline V gene are SGDLS and YYNGEE. V was clipped by 0 bases and J by 2 bases, with 9 bases between them. The CDR3 region has the DNA TGTGCCAGCAGCGTAGAAGGGGTAGCCTACAATGAGCAGTTCTTC. Translation gives CASSVEGVAYNEQFF.

This chain joins TRBV5-4 and TRBJ2-1; 10 bases are shared with TRBD2. Germline loops: CDR1 SGHNT, CDR2 YYREEE (reference sequence). This CDR3 comprises 14 residues. V trimming: 5 bases; J trimming: 8 bases; junction bases outside the gene matches: 7. CDR3 DNA sequence: TGTGCCAGCAGTCTAGCGGGAGCAGGGGATGAGCAGTTCTTC. Translation gives CASSLAGAGDEQFF.

V and J are TRBV11-3 and TRBJ2-2; D might be TRBD2 (6 bases). Trimming stripped 4 bases from V and 3 bases from J, with 9 bases between. In germline, CDR1 is SGHNT, CDR2 YENEEA. This CDR3 is built from 14 residues. The CDR3 DNA reads as TGTGCCAGCAGCTACGGAGGGGACACCGGGGAGCTGTTTTTT. Its translation is CASSYGGDTGELFF.

The V call is TRBV6-6, the J call TRBJ1-1, with a weak D call TRBD1 (5 bases). The CDR3 has 14 amino acids. Per the germline V gene, CDR1 is MNHNY and CDR2 is SVGAGI (reference sequence). The V gene lost 6 bases and the J gene lost 4 bases, with 15 bases spanning the gap. The CDR3 DNA is TGTGCCAGCAGCCGTACAGGCCCGGGCACTGAAGCTTTCTTT. This translates into CASSRTGPGTEAFF.

The genes are TRBV5-6 and TRBJ2-1; D uncertain. This CDR3 has 14 residues. The germline V gene has CDR1 SGHDT and CDR2 YYEEEE. V was pared by 3 bases and J by 10 bases, with 17 bases between. Here the CDR3 DNA reads TGTGCCAGCAGCTCTACTACTGGCCTTGGGGAGCAGTTCTTC. This gives the protein CASSSTTGLGEQFF.

V is TRBV6-1 and J is TRBJ1-1; D is undetermined. V was cut by 2 bases and J by 2 bases, with 9 bases left in between. The CDR3 contains 14 residues. The germline gives CDR1 MNHNS, CDR2 SASEGT. For the CDR3, the DNA is TGTGCCAGCAGTGAACGGAGAGGTAACACTGAAGCTTTCTTT. The encoded protein is CASSERRGNTEAFF.

The CDR3 is CASTHVAGGTDTQYF. The CDR3 DNA sequence: TGTGCCAGCACCCACGTGGCGGGAGGCACAGATACGCAGTATTTT. The rearrangement uses TRBV6-5 and TRBJ2-3; 7 positions match TRBD2. Germline values: CDR1 MNHEY, CDR2 SVGAGI. The CDR3 runs 15 residues. V gave up 7 bases and J gave up 1 base; unmatched junction bases: 8.

The rearrangement joins TRBV30 to TRBJ2-5; D is perhaps TRBD2 (6 bases). The V end lost 5 bases, the J end lost 7 bases, and 14 bases lay between the germline ends. The germline gives CDR1 GTSNPN, CDR2 SVGIG (reference sequence). This CDR3 region has 12 residues. DNA of the CDR3: TGTGCCTGGGTCCGGGACGGGGGGACCCAGTACTTC. Translated, it gives CAWVRDGGTQYF.

The rearrangement joins TRBV29-1 to TRBJ2-1; 10 bases are shared with TRBD1. The germline gives CDR1 SQVTM, CDR2 ANQGSEA. The junction had 19 bases not matched to a gene; V was cut back by 7 bases and J by 4 bases. CDR3 size: 18 residues. CDR3 coding DNA: TGCAGCGCTCCAACCCCAGATTCCGGGACAGGGGTATACAATGAGCAGTTCTTC. This encodes CSAPTPDSGTGVYNEQFF.

The chain joins TRBV11-2 to TRBJ2-7, with TRBD1 matching 7 bases. CDR3 length equals 14 residues. V was pared by 1 base and J by 1 base, with 1 base of the junction left unmatched. CDR1 is SGHAT, CDR2 FQNNGV, per germline. Here the CDR3 reads CASSLVGQSYEQYF. DNA for the CDR3: TGTGCCAGCAGCTTAGTGGGACAGTCCTACGAGCAGTACTTC.

The chain joins TRBV7-9 to TRBJ1-4, with D perhaps TRBD1 (6 bases). This CDR3 comprises 14 residues. The germline gives CDR1 SEHNR, CDR2 FQNEAQ (reference sequence). Trimming stripped 8 bases from V and 0 bases from J, with 10 bases between. CDR3 amino acids: CASAWTATNEKLFF. CDR3 DNA: TGTGCCAGCGCCTGGACAGCAACTAATGAAAAACTGTTTTTT. Variable domain in full (rest from reference TRBV7-9 and TRBJ1-4): DTGVSQNPRHKITKRGQNVTFRCDPISEHNRLYWYRQTLGQGPEFLTYFQNEAQLEKSRLLSDRFSAERPKGSFSTLEIQRTEQGDSAMYLCASAWTATNEKLFFGSGTQLSVL.